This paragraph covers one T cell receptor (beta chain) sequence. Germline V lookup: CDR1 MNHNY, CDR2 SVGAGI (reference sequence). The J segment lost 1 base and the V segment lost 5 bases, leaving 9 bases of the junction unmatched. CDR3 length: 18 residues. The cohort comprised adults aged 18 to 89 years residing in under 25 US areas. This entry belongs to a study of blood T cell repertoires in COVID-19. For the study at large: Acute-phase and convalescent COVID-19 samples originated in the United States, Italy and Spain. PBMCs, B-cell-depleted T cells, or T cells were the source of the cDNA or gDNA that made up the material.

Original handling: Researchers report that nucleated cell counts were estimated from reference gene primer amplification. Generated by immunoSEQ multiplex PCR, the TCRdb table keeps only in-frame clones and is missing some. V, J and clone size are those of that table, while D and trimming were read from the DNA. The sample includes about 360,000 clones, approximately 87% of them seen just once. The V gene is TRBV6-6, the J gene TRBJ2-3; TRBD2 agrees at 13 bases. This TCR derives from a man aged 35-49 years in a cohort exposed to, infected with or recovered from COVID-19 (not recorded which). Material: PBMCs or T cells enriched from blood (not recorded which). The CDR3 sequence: CASSRRTSGRQGTDTQYF. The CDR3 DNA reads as TGTGCCAGCAGTCGCCGGACTAGCGGGAGACAGGGCACAGATACGCAGTATTTT.